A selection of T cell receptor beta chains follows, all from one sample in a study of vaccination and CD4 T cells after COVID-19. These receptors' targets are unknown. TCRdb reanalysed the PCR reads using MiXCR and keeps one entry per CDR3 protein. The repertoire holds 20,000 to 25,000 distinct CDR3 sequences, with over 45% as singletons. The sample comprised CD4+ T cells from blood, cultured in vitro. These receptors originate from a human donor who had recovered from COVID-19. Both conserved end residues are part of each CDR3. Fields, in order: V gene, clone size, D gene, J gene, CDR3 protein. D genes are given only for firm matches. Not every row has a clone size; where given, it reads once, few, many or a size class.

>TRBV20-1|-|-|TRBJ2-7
CSARPTGTATYEQYF
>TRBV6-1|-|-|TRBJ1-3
CASTYSRSSGNTIYF
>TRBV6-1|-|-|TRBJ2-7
CASSAAGTGADEQYF
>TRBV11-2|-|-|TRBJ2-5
CASSHSSRQTQYF
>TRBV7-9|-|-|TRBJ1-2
CASSLERDAYGYTF
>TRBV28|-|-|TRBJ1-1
CASSPERVNTEAFF
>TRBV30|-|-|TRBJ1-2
CAFSRGPILYGYTF
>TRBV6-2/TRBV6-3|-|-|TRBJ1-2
CASSYSGARNSYGYTF
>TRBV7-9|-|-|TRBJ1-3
CASRPPFRLGNTIYF
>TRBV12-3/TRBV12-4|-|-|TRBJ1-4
CASSYINEKLFF
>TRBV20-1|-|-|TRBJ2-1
CRPGHEQFF
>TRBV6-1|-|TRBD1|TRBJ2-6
CASVQGAGGVLTF
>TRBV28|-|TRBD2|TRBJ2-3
CASSSVLAGPTDAQYF
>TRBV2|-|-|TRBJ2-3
CASSPRQFSTDTQYF
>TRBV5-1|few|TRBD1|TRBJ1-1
CASSGGQVSAEAFF
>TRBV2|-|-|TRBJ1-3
CASRDQPGNTIYF
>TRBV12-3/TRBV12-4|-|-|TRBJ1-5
CASRDTRLRPQHF
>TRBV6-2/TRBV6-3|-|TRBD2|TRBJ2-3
CASSYSSGLDTQYF
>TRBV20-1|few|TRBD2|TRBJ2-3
CSARVVSGSGSTDTQYF
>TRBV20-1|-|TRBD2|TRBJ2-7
CSARDFGTSGRDGEQYF
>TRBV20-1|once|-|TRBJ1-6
CSARVRSMSSYNSPLHF
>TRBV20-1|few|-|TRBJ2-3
CSARDRASEYTDTQYF
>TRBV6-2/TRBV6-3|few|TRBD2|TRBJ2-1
CASRGHSGRSYNEQFF
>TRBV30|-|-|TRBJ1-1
CAWSVPGAGGTEAFF
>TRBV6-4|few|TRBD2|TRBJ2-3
CASSDSSGGTDTQYF
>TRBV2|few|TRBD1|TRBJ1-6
CASTLYLGTGNSPLHF
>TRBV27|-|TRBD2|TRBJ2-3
CASSSLAGSSTDTQYF
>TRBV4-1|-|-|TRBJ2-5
CASSQDYGGGETQYF
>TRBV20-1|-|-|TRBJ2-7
CSARVGADYEQYF
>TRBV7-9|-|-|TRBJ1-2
CASSFPEGGNYGYTF